This T cell receptor beta chain was obtained from a study of metastatic and nonmetastatic thyroid tumors. Study-wide background: Repertoire data that came from the blood and tumor or nodule tissue of malignant and benign thyroid patients were compared. Overall study findings and caveats: For both blood and tumor, malignant thyroid tumors reportedly showed significantly higher TCR beta diversity than benign nodules did.

Patients had received no treatment of any kind before thyroid surgery. Under the authors' procedure: The authors used CDR3 differences across clinicopathological groups to build a distant-metastasis classifier for papillary thyroid cancer. TCRdb re-called clones from the PCR reads using MiXCR. The V and J calls come from TCRdb's annotation, not from the publication. Of roughly 30,000 clones in the sample, 25% to 35% are singletons; the top ten hold 30%. Regarding this clone: No antigen is known for it.

This receptor was identified in a female donor with papillary thyroid cancer or a benign thyroid nodule (not recorded which). Some clones in this sample may be carry-over from other donors' samples. The material sequenced was blood.

The DNA for the CDR3 is TGCAGTGCCGGGACAGGGGATGTTGAGCAGTACTTC. Its protein is CSAGTGDVEQYF. The rearrangement links TRBV20-1 to TRBJ2-7, with 10 bases matching TRBD1. Per germline, CDR1 DFQATT and CDR2 SNEGSKA (reference sequence). The J segment lost 7 bases and the V segment lost 6 bases, leaving 6 bases of the junction unmatched. The CDR3 sequence is 12 residues long.